Listed below are T cell receptor beta chains from one sample, sequenced in a study of cytomegalovirus exposure and HLA in healthy donors. Clones were sequenced by immunoSEQ multiplex PCR, and TCRdb holds only the in-frame ones, with some missing. This sample has more than 85,000 clones, with more than 65% found just once. Sequenced: PBMCs. Receptors originate from a woman between 50 and 59 years old in good health and CMV-seropositive. The CDR3 runs from the conserved cysteine through the conserved F or W. Fields, in order: J gene, V gene, CDR3 length, D gene, clone size, CDR3 DNA, CDR3 protein. D genes are given only for firm matches. Rows may omit the clone size; those that give it use once, few, many or a size class.

>TRBJ1-1|TRBV4-1|15|.|.
TGCGCCAGCAGCCAAGATCAGGCCGGGAACACTGAAGCTTTCTTT
CASSQDQAGNTEAFF
>TRBJ2-7|TRBV7-9|14|TRBD1|.
TGTGCCAGCAGCTTAGAGACAGGGAGTTGGGAGCAGTACTTC
CASSLETGSWEQYF
>TRBJ2-1|TRBV9|15|.|once
TGTGCCAGCAGCGTAGACAGGGCCTCCTACAATGAGCAGTTCTTC
CASSVDRASYNEQFF
>TRBJ1-1|TRBV2|14|TRBD1|.
TGTGCCAGCAGGGAACAGGGGGCGCGAACTGAAGCTTTCTTT
CASREQGARTEAFF
>TRBJ1-2|TRBV7-8|13|.|.
TGTGCCAGCAGCTTCGGGGAGAGCTATGGCTACACCTTC
CASSFGESYGYTF
>TRBJ2-2|TRBV7-6|15|.|.
TGTGCCAGCAGCCTAGGACAGACGAACACCGGGGAGCTGTTTTTT
CASSLGQTNTGELFF
>TRBJ2-1|TRBV7-9|17|TRBD2|.
TGTGCCAGCAGCCCACCCTCCGGGACTAGCGGGGAAAATGAGCAGTTCTTC
CASSPPSGTSGENEQFF
>TRBJ2-5|TRBV5-1|13|.|.
TGCGCCAGCAGCCCGGGAGACCAAGAGACCCAGTACTTC
CASSPGDQETQYF
>TRBJ1-6|TRBV6-4|16|TRBD1|.
TGTGCCAGCACCCTCCGGACAGGGGGCCTCGAATCACCCCTCCACTTT
CASTLRTGGLESPLHF
>TRBJ1-1|TRBV2|15|.|few
TGTGCCAGCAGTGGACCCGCAGGCGTGAACACTGAAGCTTTCTTT
CASSGPAGVNTEAFF
>TRBJ1-1|TRBV5-1|14|.|once
TGCGCCAGCAGCTTGCAGGGGTTGGACACTGAAGCTTTCTTT
CASSLQGLDTEAFF
>TRBJ1-2|TRBV30|14|TRBD1|.
TGTGCCTGGATGGAAGGACAGGGGGCTTGGGGCTACACCTTC
CAWMEGQGAWGYTF
>TRBJ2-3|TRBV10-1|14|TRBD2|few
TGCGCCACCCAAGAGGCTAGCGGGGCGCATACGCAGTATTTT
CATQEASGAHTQYF
>TRBJ2-1|TRBV6-5|14|.|.
TGTGCCAGCAGCCCCAGGGGAGCCTACAATGAGCAGTTCTTC
CASSPRGAYNEQFF
>TRBJ2-7|TRBV28|17|TRBD2|.
TGTGCCAGCAGTTTAACCCGGACTAGCGGGAGAACCTACGAGCAGTACTTC
CASSLTRTSGRTYEQYF
>TRBJ1-6|TRBV6-1|15|.|.
TGTGCCAGCAGTCGGGCAGGGGACCATAATTCACCCCTCCACTTT
CASSRAGDHNSPLHF
>TRBJ1-2|TRBV25-1|14|TRBD1|once
TGTGCCAGCAGTGTAGCCGGGACAGGGTATGGCTACACCTTC
CASSVAGTGYGYTF
>TRBJ2-5|TRBV2|14|.|.
TGTGCCAGTGAGCTAGGGGGGGCGGGGGAGACCCAGTACTTC
CASELGGAGETQYF
>TRBJ2-5|TRBV7-9|19|TRBD2|few
TGTGCCAGCAGCTTACCCCCCGGCCCCCCTCCGGGAGGGACCGAGACCCAGTACTTC
CASSLPPGPPPGGTETQYF
>TRBJ2-7|TRBV27|14|TRBD1|.
TGTGCCAGCAGTTTGGGACAGGGGGCGAGCGAGCAGTACTTC
CASSLGQGASEQYF
>TRBJ1-2|TRBV7-8|14|.|few
TGTGCCAGCAGCTTGACAGATTCCCACTATGGCTACACCTTC
CASSLTDSHYGYTF
>TRBJ2-7|TRBV9|16|.|.
TGTGCCAGCAGCGTAGGAAGGGGCATCGGCTTGGAAGAGCAGTACTTC
CASSVGRGIGLEEQYF
>TRBJ1-2|TRBV9|15|TRBD1|.
TGTGCCAGCAGCGCCTCGACAGGGGGATTCTATGGCTACACCTTC
CASSASTGGFYGYTF
>TRBJ2-7|TRBV27|14|.|.
TGTGCCAGCAGTTTACGGACTTCTGGCTACGAGCAGTACTTC
CASSLRTSGYEQYF
>TRBJ1-5|TRBV18|13|.|.
TGTGCCAGCTCACCCGCCGGTAGTCAGCCCCAGCATTTT
CASSPAGSQPQHF
>TRBJ1-5|TRBV6-1|15|.|.
TGTGCCAGCAGTCCAGGGTCCTATAGCAATCAGCCCCAGCATTTT
CASSPGSYSNQPQHF
>TRBJ1-2|TRBV2|14|.|few
TGTGCCAGCAGTGTCGTTACAGGGCTGGGGGGCTACACCTTC
CASSVVTGLGGYTF
>TRBJ2-7|TRBV9|14|TRBD1|.
TGTGCCAGCAGCGTAGGGGACAGTCCCTACGAGCAGTACTTC
CASSVGDSPYEQYF
>TRBJ2-1|TRBV18|14|.|.
TGTGCCAGCTCACCACGGTCGACAGACAATGAGCAGTTCTTC
CASSPRSTDNEQFF
>TRBJ1-5|TRBV10-2|13|.|.
TGCGCCAGCAGTGAAGGGGGAAATCAGCCCCAGCATTTT
CASSEGGNQPQHF
>TRBJ1-2|TRBV4-2|15|TRBD1|.
TGTGCCAGCAGCCATACTACAGGGGGCGAGGGTAGATACACCTTC
CASSHTTGGEGRYTF
>TRBJ1-2|TRBV7-9|15|.|.
TGTGCCAGCAGTCGTAATCAACAGAATAACTATGGCTACACCTTC
CASSRNQQNNYGYTF
>TRBJ2-1|TRBV11-3|16|TRBD2|.
TGTGCCAGCAGCTTGACGGCGGGAGTGGTGTACAATGAGCAGTTCTTC
CASSLTAGVVYNEQFF
>TRBJ1-1|TRBV9|14|.|.
TGTGCCAGCAGCGTAGGTCGGGGAGGCACTGAAGCTTTCTTT
CASSVGRGGTEAFF
>TRBJ1-3|TRBV15|14|TRBD1|once
TGTGCCACCAGCAGCCGGACAGGACTCAACACCATATATTTT
CATSSRTGLNTIYF
>TRBJ2-7|TRBV30|13|.|.
TGTGCCTGGAGTGGGGGGGGCACCTACGAGCAGTACTTC
CAWSGGGTYEQYF
>TRBJ2-7|TRBV5-6|15|TRBD1|few
TGTGCCAGCAGGTTTGGGGGACAGGATCCTAGGGAGCAGTACTTC
CASRFGGQDPREQYF
>TRBJ2-2|TRBV15|15|.|.
TGTGCCACCAGCAGAGGACTGCTAAACACCGGGGAGCTGTTTTTT
CATSRGLLNTGELFF
>TRBJ2-7|TRBV11-1|15|.|.
TGTGCCAGCAGCTTAGCCGGGAGTTTCATGTACGAGCAGTACTTC
CASSLAGSFMYEQYF
>TRBJ1-2|TRBV7-9|17|TRBD1|.
TGTGCCAGCAGCCCCAGGGACAGGGTTGAATCGGGTTACGGCTACACCTTC
CASSPRDRVESGYGYTF
>TRBJ2-1|TRBV19|14|TRBD2|.
TGTGCCAGTAGTTACACTAGCGGGGACAATGAGCAGTTCTTC
CASSYTSGDNEQFF
>TRBJ2-6|TRBV29-1|14|.|.
TGCAGCGTTGAGGTACATCCTGGGGCCAACGTCCTGACTTTC
CSVEVHPGANVLTF
>TRBJ1-3|TRBV10-3|14|.|.
TGTGCCATCAGTGGGCGGAACTCTGGAAACACCATATATTTT
CAISGRNSGNTIYF
>TRBJ2-2|TRBV27|15|.|.
TGTGCCAGCAGTTTATCGAATCCGCAGTTCCGGGAGCTGTTTTTT
CASSLSNPQFRELFF
>TRBJ1-1|TRBV4-1|16|TRBD1|few
TGCGCCAGCAGCCAAGATGTGTCCAGGGGGCAAACTGAAGCTTTCTTT
CASSQDVSRGQTEAFF
>TRBJ1-5|TRBV27|14|.|.
TGTGCCAGCAGTTTAGGCAGGGAGGATCAGCCCCAGCATTTT
CASSLGREDQPQHF
>TRBJ1-2|TRBV5-5|17|.|few
TGTGCCAGCAGCGGGGGCATGGGATTCGAACCTATTTCTGGCTACACCTTC
CASSGGMGFEPISGYTF
>TRBJ2-7|TRBV9|13|.|few
TGTGCCAGCAGCGTAGCTGAGAGGTACGAGCAGTACTTC
CASSVAERYEQYF